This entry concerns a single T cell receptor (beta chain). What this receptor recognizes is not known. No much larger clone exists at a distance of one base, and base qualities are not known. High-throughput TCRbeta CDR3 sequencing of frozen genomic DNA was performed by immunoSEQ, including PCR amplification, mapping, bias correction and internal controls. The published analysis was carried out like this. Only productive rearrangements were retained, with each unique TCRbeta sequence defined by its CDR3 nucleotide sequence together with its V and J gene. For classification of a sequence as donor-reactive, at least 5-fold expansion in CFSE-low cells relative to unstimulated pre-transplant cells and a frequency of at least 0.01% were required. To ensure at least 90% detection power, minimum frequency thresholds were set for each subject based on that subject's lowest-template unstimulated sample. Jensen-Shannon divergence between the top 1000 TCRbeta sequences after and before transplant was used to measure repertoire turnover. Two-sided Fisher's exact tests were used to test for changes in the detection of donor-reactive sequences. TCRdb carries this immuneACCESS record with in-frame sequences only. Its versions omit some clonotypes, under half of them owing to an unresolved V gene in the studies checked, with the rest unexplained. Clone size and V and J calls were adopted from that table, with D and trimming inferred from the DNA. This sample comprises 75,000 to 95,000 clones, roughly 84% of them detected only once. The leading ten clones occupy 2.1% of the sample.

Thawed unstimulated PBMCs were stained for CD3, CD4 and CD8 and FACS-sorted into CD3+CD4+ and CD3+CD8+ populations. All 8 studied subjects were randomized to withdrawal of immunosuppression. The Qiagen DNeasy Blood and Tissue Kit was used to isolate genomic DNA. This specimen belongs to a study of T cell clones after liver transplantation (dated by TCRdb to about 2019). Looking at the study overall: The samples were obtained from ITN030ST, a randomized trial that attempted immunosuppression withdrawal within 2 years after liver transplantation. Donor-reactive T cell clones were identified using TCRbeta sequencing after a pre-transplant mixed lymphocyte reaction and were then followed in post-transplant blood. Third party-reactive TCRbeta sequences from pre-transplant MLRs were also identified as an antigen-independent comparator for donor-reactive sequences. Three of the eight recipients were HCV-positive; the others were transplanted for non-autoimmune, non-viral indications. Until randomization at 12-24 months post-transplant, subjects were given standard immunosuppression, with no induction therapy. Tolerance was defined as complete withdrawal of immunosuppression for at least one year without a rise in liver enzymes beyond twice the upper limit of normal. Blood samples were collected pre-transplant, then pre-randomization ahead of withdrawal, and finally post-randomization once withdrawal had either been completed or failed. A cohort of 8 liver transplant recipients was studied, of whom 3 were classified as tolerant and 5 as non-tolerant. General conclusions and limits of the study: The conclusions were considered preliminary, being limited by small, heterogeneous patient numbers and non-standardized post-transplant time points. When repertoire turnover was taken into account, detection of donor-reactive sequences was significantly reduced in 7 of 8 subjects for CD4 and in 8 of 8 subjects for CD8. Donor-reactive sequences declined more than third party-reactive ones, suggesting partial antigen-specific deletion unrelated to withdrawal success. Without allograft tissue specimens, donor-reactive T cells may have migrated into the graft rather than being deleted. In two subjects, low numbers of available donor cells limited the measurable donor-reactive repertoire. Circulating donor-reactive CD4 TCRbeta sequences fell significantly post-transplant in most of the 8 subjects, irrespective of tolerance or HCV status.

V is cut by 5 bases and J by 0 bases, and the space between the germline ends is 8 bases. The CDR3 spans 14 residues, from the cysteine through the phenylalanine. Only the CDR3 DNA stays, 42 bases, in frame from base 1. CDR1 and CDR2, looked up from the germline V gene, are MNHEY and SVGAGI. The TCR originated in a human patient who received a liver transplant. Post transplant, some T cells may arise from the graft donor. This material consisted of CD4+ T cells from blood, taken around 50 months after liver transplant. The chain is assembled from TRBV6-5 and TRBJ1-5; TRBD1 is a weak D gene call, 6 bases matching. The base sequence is TGTGCCAGCAGTAAACAGGGTAGCAATCAGCCCCAGCATTTT. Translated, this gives CASSKQGSNQPQHF.